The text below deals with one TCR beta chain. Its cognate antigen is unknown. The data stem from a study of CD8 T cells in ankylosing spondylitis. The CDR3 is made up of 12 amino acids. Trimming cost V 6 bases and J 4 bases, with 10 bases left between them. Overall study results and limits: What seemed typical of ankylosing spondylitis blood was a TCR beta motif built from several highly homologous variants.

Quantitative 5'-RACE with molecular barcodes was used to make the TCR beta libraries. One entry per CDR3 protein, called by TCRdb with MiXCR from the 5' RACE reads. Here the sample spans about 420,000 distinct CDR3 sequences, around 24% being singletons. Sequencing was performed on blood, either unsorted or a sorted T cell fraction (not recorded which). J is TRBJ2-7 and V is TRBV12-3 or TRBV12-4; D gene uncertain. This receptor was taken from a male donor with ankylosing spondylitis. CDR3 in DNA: TGTGCCAGCAGGCAAAGAAATTACGAGCAGTACTTC. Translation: CASRQRNYEQYF.